The 7 T cell receptor beta chains below all came from one sample that was sequenced in a study of T cells after yellow fever vaccination. Each CDR3 protein gets one entry after TCRdb re-called the 5' RACE reads with MiXCR. Of 300,000 to 400,000 distinct CDR3 sequences in the sample, roughly 6.1% are singletons; the top ten hold about 15%. The source material was PBMCs, sampled 5 days after the yellow fever booster vaccination. Receptor source: a man younger than 45 who received the YFV17D yellow fever vaccine.

Many counts were recorded for this clonotype. V and J are TRBV9 and TRBJ2-3; TRBD2 agrees at 8 bases. Looked up from germline, CDR1 is SGDLS and CDR2 is YYNGEE. CDR3 length: 16 amino acids. V shed 0 bases, J shed 2 bases, and the junction held 5 bases outside the gene matches. CDR3 amino acids: CASSVESGGVTDTQYF. CDR3 sequence (DNA): TGTGCCAGCAGCGTAGAGTCGGGAGGGGTCACAGATACGCAGTATTTT.

This chain joins TRBV11-1 and TRBJ2-2; 7 bases align to TRBD1. The CDR3 consists of 18 residues. Germline trimming cut 2 bases from V and 6 bases from J; bases unmatched to any gene: 15. Germline lookup yields CDR1 SGHAT and CDR2 FQDESV (reference sequence). The CDR3 DNA reads as TGTGCCAGCAGCTTACTATACAGGGGCCGGTCTGGTCCCGGGGAGCTGTTTTTT. This codes for CASSLLYRGRSGPGELFF. Drawing the rest from reference TRBV11-1 and TRBJ2-2, the complete variable domain is EAEVAQSPRYKITEKSQAVAFWCDPISGHATLYWYRQILGQGPELLVQFQDESVVDDSQLPKDRFSAERLKGVDSTLKIQPAELGDSAMYLCASSLLYRGRSGPGELFFGEGSRLTVL.

The chain employs TRBV10-3 and TRBJ2-2, with 11 bases identical to TRBD2. CDR3 size: 16 residues. Germline V gene sequence: CDR1 ENHRY, CDR2 SYGVKD. Losses at the gene ends were 6 bases for V and 3 bases for J; bases not matched to a gene: 6. The CDR3, as DNA: TGTGCCATCAGACCCGGGACTAGCGGATACACCGGGGAGCTGTTTTTT. Translating gives CAIRPGTSGYTGELFF.

This clonotype has ten or more counts. J is TRBJ1-2 and V is TRBV29-1, with a weak D call TRBD1 (5 bases). V was clipped by 4 bases and J by 7 bases, with 10 bases between them. This CDR3 has 11 residues. The V gene's germline CDR1 is SQVTM and CDR2 ANQGSEA. The CDR3 nucleotides read TGCAGCGTTGGCAGGGAGGCTGGCTACACCTTC. The encoded protein is CSVGREAGYTF.

V usage is TRBV7-9 and J usage is TRBJ2-2; TRBD1 matches 7 bases. This CDR3 contains 16 residues. Germline CDR1 is SEHNR and CDR2 is FQNEAQ (reference sequence). V was pared by 5 bases and J by 0 bases, with 6 bases of the junction left unmatched. The CDR3 coding sequence is TGTGCCAGCAGCAGACACAGGGGCCCGAACACCGGGGAGCTGTTTTTT. Translation: CASSRHRGPNTGELFF.

About this clonotype: Being one base from a much bigger clone, this may be a read error. The gene calls are TRBV7-2 and TRBJ2-3; either TRBD1 or TRBD2 may fit D (5 bases each). CDR1 is SGHTA, CDR2 FQGNSA, per germline. The CDR3 covers 14 residues. The CDR3 region is CASSFTGTTDTQFF. The CDR3 nucleotides read TGTGCCAGCAGCTTCACCGGGACCACAGATACGCAGTTTTTT.

This clonotype was observed a handful of times. V and J are TRBV6-1 and TRBJ1-3, with D unclear. The CDR3 is 14 residues long. Trimming removed 7 bases at V and 4 bases at J, with 14 bases between. The V gene's germline CDR1 is MNHNS and CDR2 SASEGT. Here the CDR3 reads CASTQKDFGNTIYF. Written as DNA, the CDR3 is TGTGCCAGCACCCAAAAGGATTTCGGAAACACCATATATTTT.